A selection of T cell receptor beta chains follows, all from one sample in a study of T-cell memory formation after mild COVID-19. TCRdb reprocessed the 5' RACE reads via MiXCR and lists one record per CDR3 protein. The data contain roughly 340,000 distinct CDR3 sequences, under 25% of them seen just once; the ten biggest clones take up approximately 22%. The sequencing input was PBMCs or a T cell subset sorted from them (not recorded which). These receptors came from a man younger than 35 who had mild COVID-19 (a few samples of this study predate the infection). Cell type and time point are not known. Each CDR3 is given without its conserved first and last residue. Each record gives: V gene, J gene, CDR3 protein.

>TRBV5-4|TRBJ2-3
ASSATSGLPRDTQY
>TRBV10-3|TRBJ2-1
AIAGSNEQF
>TRBV4-3|TRBJ1-2
ASSPLAQGDYGYT
>TRBV20-1|TRBJ2-3
SAYSPLGAGTDTQY
>TRBV7-2|TRBJ2-5
ASSLVTGMGETQY
>TRBV11-2|TRBJ1-4
ASSSGYTNEKRF
>TRBV6-2/TRBV6-3|TRBJ2-3
ASSYPGAQY
>TRBV5-1|TRBJ1-2
ASSLGDRSYGYT
>TRBV5-1|TRBJ2-3
ASTLGLAGGADTQY
>TRBV7-6|TRBJ2-5
ASSLGYSPETQY
>TRBV6-2/TRBV6-3|TRBJ2-7
ASSYEGASYEQY
>TRBV12-3/TRBV12-4|TRBJ1-5
ASSSDRLDQPQH
>TRBV7-2|TRBJ2-3
ASSPGYLGTDTQY
>TRBV4-2|TRBJ2-2
ASSHSPWVSPTGELF
>TRBV5-1|TRBJ1-1
ASSSAIFGYTEAF
>TRBV4-1|TRBJ2-1
ALEGNEQF
>TRBV7-2|TRBJ2-2
ASSLEPGLTGELF
>TRBV20-1|TRBJ1-2
SAISSGWANYGYT
>TRBV7-6|TRBJ1-1
ASSLEVSGLNTEAF
>TRBV24-1|TRBJ2-1
ATSDFDEQF
>TRBV18|TRBJ1-1
ASSQTVAANTEAF
>TRBV5-1|TRBJ2-1
ASSLRTSNEQF
>TRBV11-2|TRBJ2-7
ASSSIRGQGAEQY
>TRBV9|TRBJ1-3
ASSALQGLTSGNTIY
>TRBV12-5|TRBJ1-2
ASGLVRGDSYT
>TRBV6-6|TRBJ2-5
ASTRPMETQY
>TRBV12-3/TRBV12-4|TRBJ1-1
ASRRGRGNTEAF
>TRBV7-9|TRBJ2-5
ASSQGRGGGETQY
>TRBV5-6|TRBJ2-1
ASSLRTSTGPTYNEQF
>TRBV12-3/TRBV12-4|TRBJ2-7
ASSLAGGSYEQY
>TRBV27|TRBJ2-1
ASSTVAKTYNEQF
>TRBV7-2|TRBJ2-3
ASSFRLAGDRTDTQY